This TCR beta chain was sequenced in a study of T cells in Graves' hyperthyroidism and ophthalmopathy. The CDR3 is 14 residues long. With 5 bases removed from V and 5 bases from J, the gap between germline ends came to 15 bases. Germline V CDR1 and CDR2: SGHTA, FQGNSA. TCR beta CDR3 regions were amplified from RNA. HTBI primers drove first-round RT-PCR of the TCR CDR3. In TCRdb, the multiplex PCR reads were re-called with MiXCR into one record per CDR3 protein. The sample includes 96,000 or so distinct CDR3 sequences, just over 50% of them seen just once. This chain connects TRBV7-2 to TRBJ2-5, with a weak D call TRBD2 (6 bases). The sequencing sample was made of blood. The sequence came from a woman between 35 and 50 years old with Graves' hyperthyroidism. This CDR3 is CASSAGGSLETQYF. The CDR3 nucleotides are TGTGCCAGCAGCGCCGGGGGAAGTTTGGAGACCCAGTACTTC.